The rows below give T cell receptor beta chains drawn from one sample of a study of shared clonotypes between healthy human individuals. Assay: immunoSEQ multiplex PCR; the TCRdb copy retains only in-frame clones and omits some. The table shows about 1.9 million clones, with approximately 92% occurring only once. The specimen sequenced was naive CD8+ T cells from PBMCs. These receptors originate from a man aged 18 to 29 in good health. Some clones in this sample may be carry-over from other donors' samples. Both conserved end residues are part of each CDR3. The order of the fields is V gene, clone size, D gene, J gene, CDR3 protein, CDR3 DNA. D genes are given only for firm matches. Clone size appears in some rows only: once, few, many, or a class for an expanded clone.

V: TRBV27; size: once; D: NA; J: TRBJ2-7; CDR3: CASSFGGGVYEQYF; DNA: TGTGCCAGCAGTTTCGGGGGTGGCGTCTACGAGCAGTACTTC
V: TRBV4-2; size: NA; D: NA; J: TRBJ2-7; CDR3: CASSQDELPSSYEQYF; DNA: TGTGCCAGCAGCCAAGACGAACTTCCCAGCTCCTACGAGCAGTACTTC
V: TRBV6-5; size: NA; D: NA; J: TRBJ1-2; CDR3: CASSEGPLNYGYTF; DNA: TGTGCCAGCAGCGAGGGACCGCTTAACTATGGCTACACCTTC
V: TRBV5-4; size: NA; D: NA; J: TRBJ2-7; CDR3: CASSDAGSYEQYF; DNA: TGTGCCAGCAGCGACGCAGGGTCCTACGAGCAGTACTTC
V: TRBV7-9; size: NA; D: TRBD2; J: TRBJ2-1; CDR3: CASRRTSGEDGSYNEQFF; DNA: TGTGCCAGCAGAAGGACTAGCGGGGAGGACGGCTCTTACAATGAGCAGTTCTTC
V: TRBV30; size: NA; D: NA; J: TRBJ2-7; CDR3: CAWGRQTRYEQYF; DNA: TGTGCCTGGGGCAGGCAGACACGCTACGAGCAGTACTTC
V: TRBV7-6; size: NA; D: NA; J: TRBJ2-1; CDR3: CASSLEVDTPLGNEQFF; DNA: TGTGCCAGCAGCTTAGAGGTAGACACCCCGCTAGGGAATGAGCAGTTCTTC
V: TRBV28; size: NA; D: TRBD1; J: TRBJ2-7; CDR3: CASSGTGWHKQYF; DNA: TGTGCCAGTTCCGGGACAGGTTGGCACAAGCAGTACTTC
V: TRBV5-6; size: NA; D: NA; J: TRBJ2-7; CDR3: CASSFSPQGGYEQYF; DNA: TGTGCCAGCAGCTTTTCGCCGCAGGGAGGATACGAGCAGTACTTC
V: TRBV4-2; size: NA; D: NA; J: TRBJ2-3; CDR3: CASSQDLRFADTQYF; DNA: TGTGCCAGCAGCCAAGACCTAAGGTTTGCAGATACGCAGTATTTT